Listed here are 5 T cell receptor beta chains from one sample, sequenced in a study of Graves' ophthalmopathy and Graves' hyperthyroidism. As the template, RNA transcripts were used to amplify TCR beta CDR3 regions. Amplification began with first-round RT-PCR using HTBI primers, then second-round multiplex PCR was performed. TCRdb ran MiXCR on the multiplex PCR reads and lists one entry per CDR3 protein. The repertoire consists of a few hundred thousand distinct CDR3 sequences, with roughly 15% occurring once and the leading ten covering 2% to 2.5%. Sequencing was done on a sample of peripheral blood. These receptor sequences come from an adult woman with stable Graves' hyperthyroidism.

This clonotype was recorded at least ten times. The gene calls are TRBV29-1 and TRBJ2-7; maybe TRBD1 (6 bases). The CDR3 is made up of 12 amino acids. V gave up 7 bases and J gave up 3 bases, with 13 bases separating them. Germline V lookup: CDR1 SQVTM, CDR2 ANQGSEA. CDR3 bases: TGCAGCGCATGGACAGATTACTACGAGCAGTACTTC. As protein: CSAWTDYYEQYF.

There are many counts of this clonotype. This chain links TRBV6-9 with TRBJ2-5; the D gene could be TRBD1 or TRBD2 (5 bases each). With 3 bases removed from V and 6 bases from J, the gap between germline ends came to 20 bases. Per the germline V gene, CDR1 is MNHGY and CDR2 is SVAAGI. The CDR3 extends over 16 amino acids. In DNA, the CDR3 is TGTGCCAGCAGTTACCCCCCCAGGCAGGGAGAGAAGACCCAGTACTTC. As protein: CASSYPPRQGEKTQYF.

CDR3 nucleotide sequence: TGTGCCAGCAGTCCGGGACAGGAAGTGACCCAGTACTTC. It translates to CASSPGQEVTQYF. This chain uses TRBV28 with TRBJ2-5; 8 bases map to TRBD1. V gave up 5 bases and J gave up 7 bases; unmatched junction bases: 6. The CDR3 is 13 amino acids. Germline-derived CDR1 and CDR2 are MDHEN and SYDVKM.

This clonotype was seen a handful of times. Being one base from a much bigger clone, this may be a read error. The chain carries TRBV27 and TRBJ2-7; the D gene is possibly TRBD2 (6 bases). V was shortened by 6 bases and J by 6 bases, with 21 bases between the two germline ends. The CDR3 length is 15 residues. Germline lookup yields CDR1 MNHEY and CDR2 SMNVEV (reference sequence). CDR3 amino acids: CASRMSLTGVTEQYF. The CDR3, as DNA: TGTGCCAGCAGGATGTCACTAACGGGAGTAACCGAGCAGTACTTC.

About this clonotype: A much more abundant neighbour one base away suggests this may be a read error. The chain is built from TRBV4-1 and TRBJ2-2; D is uncertain. The CDR3 extends over 16 amino acids. Germline lookup yields CDR1 MGHRA and CDR2 YSYEKL. CDR3 coding DNA: TGCTCCAGCAGCCAAGATACCGGCGGGAACACCGGGGAGCTGTTTTTT. Its protein product is CSSSQDTGGNTGELFF.